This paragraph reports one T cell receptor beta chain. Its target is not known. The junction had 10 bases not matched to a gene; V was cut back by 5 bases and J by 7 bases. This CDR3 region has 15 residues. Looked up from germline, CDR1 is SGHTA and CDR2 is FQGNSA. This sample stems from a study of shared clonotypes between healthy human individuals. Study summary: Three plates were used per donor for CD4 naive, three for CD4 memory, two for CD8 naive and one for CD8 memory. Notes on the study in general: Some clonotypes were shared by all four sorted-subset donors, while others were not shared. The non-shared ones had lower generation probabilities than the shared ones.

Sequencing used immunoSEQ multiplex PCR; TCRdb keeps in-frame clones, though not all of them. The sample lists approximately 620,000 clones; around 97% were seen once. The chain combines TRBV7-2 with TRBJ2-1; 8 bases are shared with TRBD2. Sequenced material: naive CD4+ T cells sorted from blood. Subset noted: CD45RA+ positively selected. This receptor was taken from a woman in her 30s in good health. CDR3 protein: CASSPGASGWNEQFF. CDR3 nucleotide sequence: TGTGCCAGCAGCCCTGGGGCTAGCGGGTGGAATGAGCAGTTCTTC.